This T cell receptor beta chain is drawn from a study of blood T cell repertoires in COVID-19. Sequenced by immunoSEQ multiplex PCR; TCRdb stores in-frame clones only, minus some. This sample has tens of thousands of clones; approximately 85% occur once, and the top ten carry about 4.6%. Germline V gene sequence: CDR1 LNHDA, CDR2 SQIVND (reference sequence). Losses at the gene ends were 6 bases for V and 5 bases for J; bases not matched to a gene: 10. CDR3 length equals 15 residues. This TCR derives from an elderly man with acute or convalescent COVID-19. The chain recombines TRBV19 with TRBJ2-3, with TRBD1 identical over 8 bases. Sequencing was carried out using peripheral blood. CDR3: CASRMTGDGGDTQYF. As DNA, the CDR3 is TGTGCCAGTAGGATGACAGGGGACGGTGGAGATACGCAGTATTTT.